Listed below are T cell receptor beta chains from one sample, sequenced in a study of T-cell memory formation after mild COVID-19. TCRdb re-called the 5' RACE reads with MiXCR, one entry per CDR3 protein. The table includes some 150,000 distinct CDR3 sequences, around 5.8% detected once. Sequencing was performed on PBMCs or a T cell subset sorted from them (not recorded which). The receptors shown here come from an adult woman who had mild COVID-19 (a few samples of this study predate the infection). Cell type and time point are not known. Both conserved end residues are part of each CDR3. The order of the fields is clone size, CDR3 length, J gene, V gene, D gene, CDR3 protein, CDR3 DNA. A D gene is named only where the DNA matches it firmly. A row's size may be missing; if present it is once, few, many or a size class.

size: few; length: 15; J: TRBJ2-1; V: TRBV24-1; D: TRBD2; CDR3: CATSDLASGSYEQFF; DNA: TGTGCCACCAGTGATTTGGCTAGCGGGAGTTATGAGCAGTTCTTC
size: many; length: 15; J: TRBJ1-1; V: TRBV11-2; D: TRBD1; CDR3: CASSPYGQAPTEAFF; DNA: TGTGCCAGCAGCCCCTACGGACAGGCCCCCACTGAAGCTTTCTTT
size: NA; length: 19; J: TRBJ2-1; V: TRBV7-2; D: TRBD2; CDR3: CASSLGVLAGRGAYNEQFF; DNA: TGTGCCAGCAGCTTAGGGGTCCTAGCGGGGAGGGGTGCCTACAATGAGCAGTTCTTC
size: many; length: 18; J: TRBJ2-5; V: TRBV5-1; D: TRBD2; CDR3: CASSVTSGGSPVQETQYF; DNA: TGCGCCAGCAGCGTTACTAGCGGGGGGTCCCCGGTCCAAGAGACCCAGTACTTC
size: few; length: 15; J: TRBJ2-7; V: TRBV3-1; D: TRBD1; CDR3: CASRETGTGGYEQYF; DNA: TGTGCCAGCAGAGAAACCGGGACAGGGGGTTACGAGCAGTACTTC
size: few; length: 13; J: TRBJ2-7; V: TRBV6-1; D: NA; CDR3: CASSAGAEAEQYF; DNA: TGTGCCAGCAGTGCAGGGGCGGAGGCCGAGCAGTACTTC
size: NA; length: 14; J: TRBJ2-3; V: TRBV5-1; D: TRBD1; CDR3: CASSLGQLTDTQYF; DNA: TGCGCCAGCAGCCTGGGACAGCTCACAGATACGCAGTATTTT
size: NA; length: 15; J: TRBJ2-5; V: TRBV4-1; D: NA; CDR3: CASSQVYYSTGPQYF; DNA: TGCGCCAGCAGCCAAGTCTACTACTCCACGGGGCCCCAGTACTTC
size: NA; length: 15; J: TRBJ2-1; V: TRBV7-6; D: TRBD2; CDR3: CASSPPAGGYNEQFF; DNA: TGTGCCAGCAGCCCTCCAGCGGGGGGTTACAATGAGCAGTTCTTC
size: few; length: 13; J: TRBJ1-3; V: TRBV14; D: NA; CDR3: CASSQPGGNTIYF; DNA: TGTGCCAGCAGCCAACCCGGGGGAAACACCATATATTTT
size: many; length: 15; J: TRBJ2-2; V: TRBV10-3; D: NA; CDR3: CAIAGAPPNTGELFF; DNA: TGTGCCATCGCTGGGGCTCCACCGAACACCGGGGAGCTGTTTTTT
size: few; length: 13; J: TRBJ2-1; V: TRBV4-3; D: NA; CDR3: CASSQDQGGQEFF; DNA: TGCGCCAGCAGCCAAGATCAGGGAGGACAAGAGTTCTTC
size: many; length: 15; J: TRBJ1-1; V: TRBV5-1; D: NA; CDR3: CASSLVAGANTEAFF; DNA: TGCGCCAGCAGCTTGGTAGCAGGGGCGAACACTGAAGCTTTCTTT
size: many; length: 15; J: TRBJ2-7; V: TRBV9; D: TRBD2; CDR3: CASSPRSGTSYEQYF; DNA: TGTGCCAGCAGCCCTCGGAGCGGGACTTCCTACGAGCAGTACTTC
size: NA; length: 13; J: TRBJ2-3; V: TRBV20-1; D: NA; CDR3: CSASGNPTDTQYF; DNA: TGCAGTGCCTCCGGGAATCCCACAGATACGCAGTATTTT
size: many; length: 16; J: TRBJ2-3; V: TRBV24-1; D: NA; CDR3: CATSDPGLQGADTQYF; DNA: TGTGCCACCAGTGACCCGGGCCTCCAGGGCGCAGATACGCAGTATTTT
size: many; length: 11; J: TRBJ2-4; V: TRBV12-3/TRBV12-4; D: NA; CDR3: CASSYGNIQYF; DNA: TGTGCCAGCAGCTACGGGAACATTCAGTACTTC
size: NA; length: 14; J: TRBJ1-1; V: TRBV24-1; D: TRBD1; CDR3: CATSEWDSPTGAFF; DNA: TGTGCCACCAGCGAATGGGACAGCCCTACGGGGGCTTTCTTT
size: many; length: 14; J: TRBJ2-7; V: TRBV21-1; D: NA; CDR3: CASSTPGRLYEQYF; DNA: TGTGCCAGCAGCACCCCAGGGAGACTCTACGAGCAGTACTTC
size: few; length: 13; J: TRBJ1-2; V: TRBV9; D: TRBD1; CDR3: CASSVTGNYGYTF; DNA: TGTGCCAGCAGCGTGACAGGGAACTATGGCTACACCTTC
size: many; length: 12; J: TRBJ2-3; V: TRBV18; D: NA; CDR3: CASSPGVDTQYF; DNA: TGTGCCAGCTCACCAGGCGTAGATACGCAGTATTTT
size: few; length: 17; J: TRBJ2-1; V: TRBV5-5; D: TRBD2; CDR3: CASSLGGLAGGPNEQFF; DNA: TGTGCCAGCAGCTTGGGGGGACTAGCGGGAGGGCCAAATGAGCAGTTCTTC
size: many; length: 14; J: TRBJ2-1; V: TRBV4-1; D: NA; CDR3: CASSQGGLRATRFF; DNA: TGCGCCAGCAGCCAAGGGGGGCTAAGGGCAACGCGGTTCTTC
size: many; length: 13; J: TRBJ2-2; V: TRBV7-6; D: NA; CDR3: CASNTGGPGELFF; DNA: TGTGCCAGCAACACCGGGGGGCCCGGGGAGCTGTTTTTT
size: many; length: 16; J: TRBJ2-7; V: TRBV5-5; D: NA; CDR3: CASSSAWRGDHYEQYF; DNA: TGTGCCAGCAGTTCAGCTTGGAGGGGGGACCATTACGAGCAGTACTTC
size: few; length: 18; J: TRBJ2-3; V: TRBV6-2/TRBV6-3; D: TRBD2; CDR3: CASAVGGRLADKTDTQYF; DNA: TGTGCCAGCGCAGTGGGGGGCCGACTAGCGGACAAGACAGATACGCAGTATTTT
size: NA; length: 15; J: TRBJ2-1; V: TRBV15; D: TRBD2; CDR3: CATSRETGGNNEQFF; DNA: TGTGCCACCAGCAGAGAAACGGGGGGGAACAATGAGCAGTTCTTC
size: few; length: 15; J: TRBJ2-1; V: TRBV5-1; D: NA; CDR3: CASSLQGGSYNEQFF; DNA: TGCGCCAGCAGCCTACAGGGGGGGTCCTACAATGAGCAGTTCTTC
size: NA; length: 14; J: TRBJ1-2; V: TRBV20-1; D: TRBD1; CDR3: CSASDRGLFDGYTF; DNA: TGCAGTGCCTCCGACAGGGGGTTATTCGATGGCTACACCTTC
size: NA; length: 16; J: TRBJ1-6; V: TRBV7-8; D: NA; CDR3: CASRFAAGGYNSPLHF; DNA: TGTGCCAGCAGGTTCGCTGCTGGGGGCTATAATTCACCCCTCCACTTT